The 7 T cell receptor beta chains reported below all come from one sample, sequenced in a study of T cell repertoires in cytomegalovirus infection. Using its own MiXCR run on the reads, TCRdb lists one record per CDR3 protein. The repertoire holds about 220,000 distinct CDR3 sequences, with about 40% as singletons. Antigens of these TCRs are unknown. Sample: CD8+ T cells from cultured PBMCs, taken from culture after CMV antigen stimulation. The origin of the receptors is a human donor in good health (CMV status not recorded). Some clones in this sample may be carry-over from other donors' samples.

This clonotype turned up a few times. V gene TRBV29-1 combines with J gene TRBJ1-2; a possible D gene is TRBD1 (6 bases). CDR1 is SQVTM and CDR2 is ANQGSEA in the germline V gene. The CDR3 contains 11 residues. With 7 bases removed from V and 2 bases from J, the gap between germline ends came to 8 bases. The CDR3 nucleotides read TGCAGCGGGCAGGGGAACTATGGCTACACCTTC. Its protein is CSGQGNYGYTF. The whole variable domain, remainder taken from reference TRBV29-1 and TRBJ1-2, is SAVISQKPSRDICQRGTSLTIQCQVDSQVTMMFWYRQQPGQSLTLIATANQGSEATYESGFVIDKFPISRPNLTFSTLTVSNMSPEDSSIYLCSGQGNYGYTFGSGTRLTVV.

The chain links TRBV20-1 to TRBJ2-7; TRBD2 is a possible D gene (5 bases). V lost 0 bases to trimming and J lost 2 bases, with 17 bases between them. The germline V gene encodes CDR1 DFQATT and CDR2 SNEGSKA (reference sequence). The CDR3 is 16 residues long. This CDR3 reads CSARDQLGSWAYEQYF. The CDR3 bases are TGCAGTGCTAGAGATCAGCTAGGGAGCTGGGCCTACGAGCAGTACTTC.

This clonotype was observed a handful of times. The chain couples TRBV7-9 to TRBJ2-7; D call uncertain. The V and J ends lost 4 bases and 1 base respectively, with 14 bases between them. CDR3 size: 15 residues. Germline V gene sequence: CDR1 SEHNR, CDR2 FQNEAQ (reference sequence). In DNA, the CDR3 is TGTGCCAGCAGCTCCGGGCAAGTCAGATCCTACGAGCAGTACTTC. It translates to CASSSGQVRSYEQYF. Together with reference TRBV7-9 and TRBJ2-7, the CDR3 gives the full variable domain: DTGVSQNPRHKITKRGQNVTFRCDPISEHNRLYWYRQTLGQGPEFLTYFQNEAQLEKSRLLSDRFSAERPKGSFSTLEIQRTEQGDSAMYLCASSSGQVRSYEQYFGPGTRLTVT.

CDR3 DNA sequence: TGTGCCAGCAGCTTAGGGGGGACGGAGCCCCAGCATTTT. This codes for CASSLGGTEPQHF. The chain uses TRBV7-9 and TRBJ1-5; D is perhaps TRBD1 (5 bases). This CDR3 region has 13 residues. V lost 1 base to trimming and J lost 8 bases, with 9 bases between them. Per germline, CDR1 SEHNR and CDR2 FQNEAQ (reference sequence).

There are a few counts of this clonotype. This rearrangement joins TRBV7-3 to TRBJ1-1; possibly TRBD1 for D (6 bases). Per germline, CDR1 SGHTA and CDR2 FQGTGA. V was pared by 4 bases and J by 3 bases, with 21 bases between. CDR3 size: 17 residues. CDR3 residues: CASSSSGTLTRHTEAFF. The CDR3 DNA is TGTGCCAGCAGCTCTTCCGGGACATTAACTCGGCACACTGAAGCTTTCTTT.

In the case of this clonotype: Compared with germline, one end of the junction differs, possibly owing to a read error. The chain has TRBV6-5 and TRBJ1-1, with a possible D match to TRBD1 (6 bases). This CDR3 comprises 15 residues. Germline CDR1 reads MNHEY; CDR2 reads SVGAGI. As DNA, the CDR3 is TGTGCCAGAAGTTACAGGGAAGGGCGAAGCACTGAAGCTTTCTTT. This encodes CARSYREGRSTEAFF.

A word on this clonotype: An end of the junction differs from the germline gene, which may be a read error. V usage is TRBV12-3 or TRBV12-4 and J usage is TRBJ2-1; D call uncertain. This CDR3 comprises 15 residues. CDR3 in amino acids: CACSLAEHLYNEQFF. The DNA of the CDR3 is TGTGCCTGCAGTTTAGCCGAGCACTTATACAATGAGCAGTTCTTC.